This is a list of T cell receptor beta chains from one sample in a study of early stage breast cancer tumors. TCRdb's copy holds only in-frame clones and misses some; the assay was immunoSEQ multiplex PCR. The sample lists 25,000 to 30,000 clones, around 53% occurring once. The sequencing sample was made of breast tumor tissue. The receptors derive from a person between 50 and 60 years old with breast cancer. Each CDR3 is given with its conserved first and last residue. The order of the fields is J gene, clone size, D gene, V gene, CDR3 DNA, CDR3 protein. D genes are given only for firm matches. Size values are once, few and many counts, or a class for expanded clones, and some rows have none.

TRBJ2-7,few,-,TRBV5-4,TGTGCCAGCAGCGGCTCTAGGAGCCTGGGGCTCGAGCAGTACTTC,CASSGSRSLGLEQYF
TRBJ2-1,once,-,TRBV27,TGTGCCAGCAGTTCCTCCGGGACCTTCTACAATGAGCAGTTCTTC,CASSSSGTFYNEQFF
TRBJ2-1,once,TRBD2,TRBV4-2,TGTGCCAGCAGCCAATCTAGCGGGGGGAACAATGAGCAGTTCTTC,CASSQSSGGNNEQFF
TRBJ1-2,-,-,TRBV10-3,TGTGCCACAGACAAGGATGGCTACACCTTC,CATDKDGYTF
TRBJ1-1,-,-,TRBV5-6,TGTGCCAGCAGCTTGTGGGGGGGGACGAACACTGAAGCTTTCTTT,CASSLWGGTNTEAFF
TRBJ1-5,-,-,TRBV28,TGTGCCAGCAGCTTGGGAGGGGGTAACAATCAGCCCCAGCATTTT,CASSLGGGNNQPQHF
TRBJ1-3,-,-,TRBV4-3,TGCGCCAGCAGCCAAGTCCCCCAGGTCTCTGGAAACACCATATATTTT,CASSQVPQVSGNTIYF
TRBJ1-1,-,-,TRBV28,TGTGCCAGCGGGTTTACGCCTAACCGGGCCTTAGGCGGGAACACTGAAGCTTTCTTT,CASGFTPNRALGGNTEAFF
TRBJ2-1,-,-,TRBV6-6,TGTGCCAGCAGTTACCCCAAGGTGTTGTCCTACAATGAGCAGTTCTTC,CASSYPKVLSYNEQFF
TRBJ2-7,-,-,TRBV11-2,TGTGCCAGCAGCTCCCCAGGGGCGGGGAGGGGGTACTTC,CASSSPGAGRGYF
TRBJ2-7,few,-,TRBV5-4,TGTGCCAGCAGTTGGGACACCACCGAGCAGTACTTC,CASSWDTTEQYF
TRBJ2-1,-,TRBD2,TRBV9,TGTGCCAGCAGCGTGGGTAGCGGGAGACGTGAGCAGTTCTTC,CASSVGSGRREQFF
TRBJ2-5,medium-sized,-,TRBV28,TGTGCCAGCTCAGGGTACCCTCAAGAGACCCAGTACTTC,CASSGYPQETQYF
TRBJ2-1,-,-,TRBV2,TGTGCCAGCACGACGCTAAGCTCCTACAATGAGCAGTTCTTC,CASTTLSSYNEQFF
TRBJ2-7,-,TRBD1,TRBV5-1,TGCGCCAGCAGCTTGGGTCCTTCGGGACAGGGCAGCTCCTACGAGCAGTACTTC,CASSLGPSGQGSSYEQYF